Listed below are T cell receptor beta chains from one sample, sequenced in a study of blood T cell repertoires in COVID-19. The protocol was immunoSEQ multiplex PCR, while the TCRdb copy is restricted to in-frame clones and leaves out a portion. The sample contains about 140,000 clones, around 84% of which appear only once. Material: peripheral blood. Source of these receptors: a human donor in a cohort sampled during active COVID-19. Each CDR3 is given with its conserved first and last residue. D genes are given only for firm matches. The size entry is marked missing in some rows and otherwise reads once, few, many or a size class.

TRBV5-1	.	TRBJ2-1	.	CASSLSPEKAYNEQFF	TGCGCCAGCAGCCTAAGCCCGGAGAAAGCCTACAATGAGCAGTTCTTC
TRBV28	.	TRBJ2-5	.	CASSRTAQETQYF	TGTGCCAGCAGTCGGACAGCTCAAGAGACCCAGTACTTC
TRBV28	.	TRBJ1-5	.	CASSLNRDNQPQHF	TGTGCCAGCAGTTTAAACAGGGACAATCAGCCCCAGCATTTT
TRBV27	.	TRBJ2-5	TRBD1	CASSQGTVQETQYF	TGTGCCAGCAGTCAGGGGACAGTACAAGAGACCCAGTACTTC
TRBV20-1	.	TRBJ1-1	.	CSCRDTEAFF	TGCAGTTGTCGGGACACTGAAGCTTTCTTT
TRBV28	.	TRBJ1-6	TRBD1	CASSLVGGQMGYNSPLHF	TGTGCCAGCAGTTTAGTGGGGGGACAGATGGGATATAATTCACCCCTCCACTTT
TRBV28	.	TRBJ2-6	TRBD1	CASSGTGGGANVLTF	TGTGCCAGCAGTGGGACAGGGGGTGGGGCCAACGTCCTGACTTTC
TRBV5-1	.	TRBJ1-4	TRBD1	CASKQGATNEKLFF	TGCGCCAGTAAACAGGGGGCCACTAATGAAAAACTGTTTTTT
TRBV7-6	few	TRBJ2-1	TRBD2	CASSLGGGSGYNEQFF	TGTGCCAGCAGCTTAGGGGGCGGGAGCGGCTACAATGAGCAGTTCTTC
TRBV19	.	TRBJ2-1	TRBD2	CASSIELAATRYNEQFF	TGTGCCAGTAGTATAGAACTAGCGGCGACCAGATACAATGAGCAGTTCTTC
TRBV18	.	TRBJ2-2	.	CASSKDRPNTGELFF	TGTGCCAGCTCCAAAGACAGGCCGAACACCGGGGAGCTGTTTTTT
TRBV29-1	.	TRBJ2-5	TRBD1	CSVVWGTAQETQYF	TGCAGCGTTGTGTGGGGGACAGCACAAGAGACCCAGTACTTC
TRBV3-1/TRBV3-2	.	TRBJ2-3	TRBD2	CASSPQAGATDTQYF	TGTGCCAGCAGTCCTCAAGCGGGGGCCACAGATACGCAGTATTTT
TRBV4-1	.	TRBJ1-2	TRBD1	CASSRNRDRTHPNYGYTF	TGCGCCAGCAGTCGCAACCGGGACAGGACTCACCCTAACTATGGCTACACCTTC
TRBV2	once	TRBJ2-7	TRBD2	CASALAGAQGNEQYF	TGTGCCAGCGCCCTAGCGGGGGCACAGGGGAACGAGCAGTACTTC
TRBV28	.	TRBJ2-1	TRBD2	CASRPTSSNEQFF	TGTGCCAGCAGGCCGACTAGCTCCAATGAGCAGTTCTTC
TRBV3-1/TRBV3-2	.	TRBJ1-5	.	CASSQGNGGSNQPQHF	TGTGCCAGCAGCCAAGGAAATGGAGGTAGCAATCAGCCCCAGCATTTT
TRBV2	few	TRBJ2-2	TRBD2	CASSSSGRNTGELFF	TGTGCCAGCAGCTCAAGCGGGAGAAACACCGGGGAGCTGTTTTTT
TRBV2	.	TRBJ2-2	.	CASSEVRVTGELFF	TGTGCCAGCAGTGAAGTCAGGGTAACCGGGGAGCTGTTTTTT
TRBV6-4	.	TRBJ1-1	.	CASSATGNTEAFF	TGTGCCAGCAGTGCCACAGGGAACACTGAAGCTTTCTTT
TRBV5-1	.	TRBJ2-2	.	CASSPMTGNTGELFF	TGCGCCAGCAGCCCGATGACAGGGAACACCGGGGAGCTGTTTTTT
TRBV10-3	.	TRBJ1-5	.	CAISESGVSQPQHF	TGTGCCATCAGTGAGTCAGGGGTAAGTCAGCCCCAGCATTTT
TRBV19	once	TRBJ1-5	.	CASSPARGNQPQHF	TGTGCCAGTAGCCCCGCCAGAGGAAATCAGCCCCAGCATTTT
TRBV27	.	TRBJ2-2	TRBD1	CASSLPTGLGTGELFF	TGTGCCAGCAGTTTACCGACAGGGCTAGGCACCGGGGAGCTGTTTTTT
TRBV7-8	.	TRBJ2-2	TRBD1	CASSPGQGAIGELFF	TGTGCCAGCAGCCCAGGACAGGGGGCAATCGGGGAGCTGTTTTTT
TRBV7-9	.	TRBJ1-2	.	CASSAVSGYGYTF	TGTGCCAGCAGTGCAGTATCGGGCTATGGCTACACCTTC
TRBV11-2	.	TRBJ2-7	.	CASSLGGGQNYEQYF	TGTGCCAGCAGCCTAGGTGGCGGTCAAAACTACGAGCAGTACTTC
TRBV7-3	.	TRBJ2-1	TRBD2	CASSPSAGGYNEQFF	TGTGCCAGCAGCCCCTCCGCGGGGGGGTACAATGAGCAGTTCTTC
TRBV7-9	.	TRBJ1-2	.	CASSLRGEEFYGYTF	TGTGCCAGCAGCTTAAGAGGGGAGGAATTTTATGGCTACACCTTC
TRBV5-1	.	TRBJ2-2	TRBD1	CASSSGTGVSGELFF	TGCGCCAGCAGCTCCGGGACAGGGGTTTCCGGGGAGCTGTTTTTT
TRBV5-4	.	TRBJ2-1	TRBD1	CASSPRRGTGGSGDNEQFF	TGTGCCAGCAGCCCCAGACGCGGGACAGGGGGCTCGGGAGACAATGAGCAGTTCTTC
TRBV5-4	.	TRBJ2-5	.	CASSPPATAQETQYF	TGTGCCAGCAGCCCCCCGGCCACAGCCCAAGAGACCCAGTACTTC
TRBV28	.	TRBJ1-5	TRBD1	CASISTGAVPPQHF	TGTGCCAGCATCTCGACAGGGGCCGTCCCACCCCAGCATTTT
TRBV19	.	TRBJ2-3	.	CASSIYETGTQYF	TGTGCCAGTAGTATATACGAAACGGGGACGCAGTATTTT